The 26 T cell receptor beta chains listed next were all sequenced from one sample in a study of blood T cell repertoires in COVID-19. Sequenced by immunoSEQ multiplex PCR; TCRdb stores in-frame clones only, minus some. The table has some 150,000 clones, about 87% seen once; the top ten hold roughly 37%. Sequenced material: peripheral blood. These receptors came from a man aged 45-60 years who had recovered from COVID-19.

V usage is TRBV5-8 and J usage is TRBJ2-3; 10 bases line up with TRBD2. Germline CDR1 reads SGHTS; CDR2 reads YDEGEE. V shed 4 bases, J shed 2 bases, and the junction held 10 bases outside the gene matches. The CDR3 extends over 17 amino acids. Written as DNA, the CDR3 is TGTGCCAGCAGCATTCCGGGACTAGCGTCCCACACAGATACGCAGTATTTT. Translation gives CASSIPGLASHTDTQYF.

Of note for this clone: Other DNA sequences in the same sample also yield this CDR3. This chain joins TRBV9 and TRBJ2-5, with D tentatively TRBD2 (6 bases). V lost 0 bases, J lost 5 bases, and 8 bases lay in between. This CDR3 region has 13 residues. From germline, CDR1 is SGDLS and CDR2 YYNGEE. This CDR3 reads CASSVGGGETQYF. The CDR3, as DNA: TGTGCCAGCAGCGTAGGAGGAGGGGAGACCCAGTACTTC.

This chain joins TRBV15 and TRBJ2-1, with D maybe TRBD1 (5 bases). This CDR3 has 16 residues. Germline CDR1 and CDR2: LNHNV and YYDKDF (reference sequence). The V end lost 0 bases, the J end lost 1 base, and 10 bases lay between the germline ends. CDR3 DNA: TGTGCCACCAGCAGAGACAGGGCATCTTCCTACAATGAGCAGTTCTTC. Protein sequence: CATSRDRASSYNEQFF.

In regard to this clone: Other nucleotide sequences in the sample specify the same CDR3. CDR3 sequence reads: CASSLSGGSSGNTIYF. The CDR3 DNA is TGTGCCAGCAGCTTATCCGGCGGCTCCTCTGGAAACACCATATATTTT. The V and J genes are TRBV7-2 and TRBJ1-3; D is unclear. V lost 2 bases to trimming and J lost 0 bases, with 11 bases between them. The length of the CDR3 is 16 residues. CDR1 and CDR2 (germline): SGHTA, FQGNSA.

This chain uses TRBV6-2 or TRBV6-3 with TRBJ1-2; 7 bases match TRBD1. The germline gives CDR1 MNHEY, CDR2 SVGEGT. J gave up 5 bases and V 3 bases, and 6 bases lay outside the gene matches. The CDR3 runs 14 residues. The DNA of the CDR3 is TGTGCCAGCAGTTATGGGACAGCCTATTATGGCTACACCTTC. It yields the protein CASSYGTAYYGYTF.

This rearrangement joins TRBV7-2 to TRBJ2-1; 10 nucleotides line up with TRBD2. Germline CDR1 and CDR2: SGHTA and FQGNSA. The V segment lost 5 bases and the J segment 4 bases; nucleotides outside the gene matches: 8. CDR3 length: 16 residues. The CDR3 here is CASSANGLAEYNEQFF. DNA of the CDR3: TGTGCCAGCAGCGCGAACGGACTAGCGGAATACAATGAGCAGTTCTTC.

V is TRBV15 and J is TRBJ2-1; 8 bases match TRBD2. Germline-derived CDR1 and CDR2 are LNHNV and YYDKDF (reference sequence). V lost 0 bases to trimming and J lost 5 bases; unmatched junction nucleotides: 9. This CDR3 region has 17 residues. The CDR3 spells CATSRERGGTLDNEQFF. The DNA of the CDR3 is TGTGCCACCAGCAGAGAACGCGGGGGGACACTCGACAATGAGCAGTTCTTC.

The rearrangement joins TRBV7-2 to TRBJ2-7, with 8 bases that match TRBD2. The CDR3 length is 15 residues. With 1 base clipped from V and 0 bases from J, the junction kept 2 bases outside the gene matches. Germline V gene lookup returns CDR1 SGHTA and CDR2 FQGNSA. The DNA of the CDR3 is TGTGCCAGCAGCTTAGAAGCGGGGGACTCCTACGAGCAGTACTTC. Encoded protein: CASSLEAGDSYEQYF.

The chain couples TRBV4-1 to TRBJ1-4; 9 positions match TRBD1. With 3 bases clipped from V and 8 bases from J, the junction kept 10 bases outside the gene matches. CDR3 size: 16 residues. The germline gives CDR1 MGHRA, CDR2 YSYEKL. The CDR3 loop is CASSHVDRGWEEKLFF. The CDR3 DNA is TGCGCCAGCAGCCATGTGGACAGGGGCTGGGAGGAAAAACTGTTTTTT.

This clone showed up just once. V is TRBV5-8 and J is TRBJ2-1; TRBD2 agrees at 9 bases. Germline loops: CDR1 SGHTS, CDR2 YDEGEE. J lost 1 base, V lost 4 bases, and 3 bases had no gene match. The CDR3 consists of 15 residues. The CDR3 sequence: CASSIGLASYNEQFF. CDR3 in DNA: TGTGCCAGCAGCATTGGACTAGCGTCCTACAATGAGCAGTTCTTC.

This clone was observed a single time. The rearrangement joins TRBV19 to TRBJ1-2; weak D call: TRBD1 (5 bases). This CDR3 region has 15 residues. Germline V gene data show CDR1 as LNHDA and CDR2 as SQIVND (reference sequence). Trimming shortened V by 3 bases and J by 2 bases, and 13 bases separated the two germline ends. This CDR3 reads CASSIPWQGNYGYTF. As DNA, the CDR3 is TGTGCCAGTAGTATTCCTTGGCAGGGCAACTATGGCTACACCTTC.

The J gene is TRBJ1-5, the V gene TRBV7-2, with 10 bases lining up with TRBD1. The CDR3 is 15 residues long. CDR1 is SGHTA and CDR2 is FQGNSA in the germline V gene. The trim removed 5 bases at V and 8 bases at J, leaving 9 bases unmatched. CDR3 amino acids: CASSPGTGAREPQHF. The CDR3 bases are TGTGCCAGCAGCCCAGGGACAGGGGCCCGGGAGCCCCAGCATTTT. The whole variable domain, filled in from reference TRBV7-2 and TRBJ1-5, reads GAGVSQSPSNKVTEKGKDVELRCDPISGHTALYWYRQSLGQGLEFLIYFQGNSAPDKSGLPSDRFSAERTGGSVSTLTIQRTQQEDSAVYLCASSPGTGAREPQHFGDGTRLSIL.

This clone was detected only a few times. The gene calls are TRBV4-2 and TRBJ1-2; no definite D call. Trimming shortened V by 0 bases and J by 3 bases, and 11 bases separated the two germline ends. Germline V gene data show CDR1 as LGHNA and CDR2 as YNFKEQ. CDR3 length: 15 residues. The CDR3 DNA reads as TGTGCCAGCAGCCAAGAACAACAGCCCCACTATGGCTACACCTTC. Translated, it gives CASSQEQQPHYGYTF.

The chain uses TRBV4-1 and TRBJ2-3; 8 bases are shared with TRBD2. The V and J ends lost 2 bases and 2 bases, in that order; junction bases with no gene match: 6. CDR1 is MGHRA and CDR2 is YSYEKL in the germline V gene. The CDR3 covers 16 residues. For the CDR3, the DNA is TGCGCCAGCAGCCAACATAGCGGGGTTTTCACAGATACGCAGTATTTT. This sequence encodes CASSQHSGVFTDTQYF.

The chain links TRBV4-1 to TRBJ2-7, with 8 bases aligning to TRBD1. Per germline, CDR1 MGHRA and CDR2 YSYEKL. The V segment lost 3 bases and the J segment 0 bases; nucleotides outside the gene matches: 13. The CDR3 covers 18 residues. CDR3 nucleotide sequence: TGCGCCAGCAGCCATAAACCGGGACAGGATTCAAGCTCCTACGAGCAGTACTTC. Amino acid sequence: CASSHKPGQDSSSYEQYF.

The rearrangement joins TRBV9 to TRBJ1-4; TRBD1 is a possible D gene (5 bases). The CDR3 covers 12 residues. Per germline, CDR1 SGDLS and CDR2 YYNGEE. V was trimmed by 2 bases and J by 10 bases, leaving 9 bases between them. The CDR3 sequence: CASSVAGGKLFF. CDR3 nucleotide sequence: TGTGCCAGCAGCGTGGCGGGGGGAAAACTGTTTTTT.

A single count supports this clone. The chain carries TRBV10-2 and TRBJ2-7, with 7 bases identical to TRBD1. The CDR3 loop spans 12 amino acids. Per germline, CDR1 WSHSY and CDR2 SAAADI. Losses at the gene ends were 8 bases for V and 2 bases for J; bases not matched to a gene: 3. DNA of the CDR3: TGCGCCAGCGGGGACAGTACCTACGAGCAGTACTTC. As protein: CASGDSTYEQYF.

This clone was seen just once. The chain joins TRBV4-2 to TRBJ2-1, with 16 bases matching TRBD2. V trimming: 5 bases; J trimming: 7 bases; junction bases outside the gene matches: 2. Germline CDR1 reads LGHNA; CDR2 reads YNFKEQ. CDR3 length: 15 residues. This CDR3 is CASSGTSGGANEQFF. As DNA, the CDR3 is TGTGCCAGCAGCGGGACTAGCGGGGGGGCGAATGAGCAGTTCTTC.

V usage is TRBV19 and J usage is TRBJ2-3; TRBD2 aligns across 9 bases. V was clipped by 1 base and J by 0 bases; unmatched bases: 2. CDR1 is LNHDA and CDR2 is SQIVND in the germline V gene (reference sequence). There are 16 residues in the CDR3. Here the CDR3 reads CASSIGGGGSTDTQYF. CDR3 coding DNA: TGTGCCAGTAGTATAGGCGGGGGGGGGAGCACAGATACGCAGTATTTT.

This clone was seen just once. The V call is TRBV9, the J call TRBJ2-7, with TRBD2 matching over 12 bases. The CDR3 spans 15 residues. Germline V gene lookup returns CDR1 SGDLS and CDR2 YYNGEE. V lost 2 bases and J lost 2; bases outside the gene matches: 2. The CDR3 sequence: CASSVASGGAYEQYF. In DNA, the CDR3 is TGTGCCAGCAGCGTGGCTAGCGGGGGGGCCTACGAGCAGTACTTC.

CDR3 residues: CASSLARQGKLFF. CDR3 in DNA: TGTGCCAGCAGCTTAGCCCGACAGGGAAAACTGTTTTTT. The chain recombines TRBV7-6 with TRBJ1-4; TRBD1 aligns across 7 bases. Trimming removed 0 bases from V and 10 bases from J; junction bases left unmatched: 2. The CDR3 extends over 13 amino acids. Looked up from germline, CDR1 is SGHVS and CDR2 is FNYEAQ.

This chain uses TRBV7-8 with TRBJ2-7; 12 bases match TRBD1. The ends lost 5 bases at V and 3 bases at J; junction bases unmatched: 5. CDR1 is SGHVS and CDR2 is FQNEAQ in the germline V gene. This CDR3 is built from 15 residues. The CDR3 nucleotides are TGTGCCAGCAGCACTCGGGACAGGGGGCTCTACGAGCAGTACTTC. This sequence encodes CASSTRDRGLYEQYF.

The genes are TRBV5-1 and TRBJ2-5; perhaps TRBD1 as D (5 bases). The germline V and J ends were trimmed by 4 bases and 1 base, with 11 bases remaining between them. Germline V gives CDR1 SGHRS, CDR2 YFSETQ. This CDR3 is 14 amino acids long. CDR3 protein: CASSPSGSQETQYF. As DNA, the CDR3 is TGCGCCAGCAGCCCCTCAGGGTCCCAAGAGACCCAGTACTTC.

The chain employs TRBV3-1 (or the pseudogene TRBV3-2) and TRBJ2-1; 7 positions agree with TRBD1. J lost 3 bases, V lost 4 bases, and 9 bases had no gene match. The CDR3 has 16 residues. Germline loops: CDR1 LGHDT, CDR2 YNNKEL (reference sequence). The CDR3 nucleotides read TGTGCCAGCAGCCTTACATCCGGGACAGACTACAATGAGCAGTTCTTC. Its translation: CASSLTSGTDYNEQFF.

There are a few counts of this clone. In DNA form, the CDR3 reads TGCAGCGTTGACAGGGGCGGTATGAACACTGAAGCTTTCTTT. Its translation is CSVDRGGMNTEAFF. The J gene is TRBJ1-1, the V gene TRBV29-1; tentative D call: TRBD1 (6 bases). The germline V and J ends were trimmed by 3 bases and 0 bases, with 11 bases remaining between them. The CDR3 spans 14 residues. Germline values: CDR1 SQVTM, CDR2 ANQGSEA. Full variable domain (rest looked up from reference TRBV29-1 and TRBJ1-1): SAVISQKPSRDICQRGTSLTIQCQVDSQVTMMFWYRQQPGQSLTLIATANQGSEATYESGFVIDKFPISRPNLTFSTLTVSNMSPEDSSIYLCSVDRGGMNTEAFFGQGTRLTVV.

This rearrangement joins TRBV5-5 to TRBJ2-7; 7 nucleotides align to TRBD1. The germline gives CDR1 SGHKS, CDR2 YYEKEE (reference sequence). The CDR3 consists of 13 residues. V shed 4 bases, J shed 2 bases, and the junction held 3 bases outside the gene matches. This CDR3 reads CASSTQGTYEQYF. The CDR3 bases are TGTGCCAGCAGCACACAGGGGACCTACGAGCAGTACTTC.